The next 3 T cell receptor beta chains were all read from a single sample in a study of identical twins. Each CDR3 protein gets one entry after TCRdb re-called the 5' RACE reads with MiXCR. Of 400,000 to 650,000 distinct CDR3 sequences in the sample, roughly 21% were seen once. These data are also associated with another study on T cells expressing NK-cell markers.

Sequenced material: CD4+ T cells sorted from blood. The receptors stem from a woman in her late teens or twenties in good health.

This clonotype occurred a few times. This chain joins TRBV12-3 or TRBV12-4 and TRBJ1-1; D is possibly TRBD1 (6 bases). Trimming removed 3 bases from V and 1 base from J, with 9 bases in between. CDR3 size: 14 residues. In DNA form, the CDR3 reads TGTGCCAGCAGTTTGGGGGGGCCGAACACTGAAGCTTTCTTT. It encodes CASSLGGPNTEAFF.

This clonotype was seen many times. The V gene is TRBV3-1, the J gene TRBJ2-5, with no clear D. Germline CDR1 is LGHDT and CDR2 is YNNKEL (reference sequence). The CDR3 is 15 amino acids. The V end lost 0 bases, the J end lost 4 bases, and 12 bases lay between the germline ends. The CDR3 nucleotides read TGTGCCAGCAGCCAAGATCGGGCCCGTGCAGAGACCCAGTACTTC. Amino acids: CASSQDRARAETQYF.

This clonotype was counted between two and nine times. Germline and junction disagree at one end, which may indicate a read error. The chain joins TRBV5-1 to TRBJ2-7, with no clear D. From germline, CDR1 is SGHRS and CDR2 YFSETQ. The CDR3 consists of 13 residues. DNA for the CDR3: TGTGCCAGCAGCTTAGCTGCGCCCTACGAGCAGTACTTC. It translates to CASSLAAPYEQYF.